The rows below give T cell receptor beta chains drawn from one sample of a study of liver allograft versus peripheral blood T cells. TCRdb recomputed calls from the reads with MiXCR, one row per CDR3 protein. This table has 9,500 to 12,000 distinct CDR3 sequences, 23% appearing once. The source is a human patient who had a liver transplant. A subset of T cells may come from the graft donor. The CDR3 runs from the conserved cysteine through the conserved F or W. A D gene is named only where the DNA matches it firmly. Some rows have no size entry. The others give once, few or many, or a class for an expanded clone.

TRBJ2-2	TRBV18	TRBD1	medium-sized	CASSPIPDRDTGELFF	TGTGCCAGCTCACCGATCCCCGACAGGGACACCGGGGAGCTGTTTTTT
TRBJ2-7	TRBV14	NA	NA	CASSQDRVGSYEQYF	TGTGCCAGCAGCCAAGATAGGGTCGGATCCTACGAGCAGTACTTC
TRBJ1-6	TRBV7-2	NA	medium-sized	CASSQTPGLRGNSPLHF	TGTGCCAGCAGCCAAACTCCGGGACTTAGAGGGAATTCACCCCTCCACTTT
TRBJ1-5	TRBV2	TRBD1	once	CASSDREGQPQHF	TGTGCCAGCAGCGACAGGGAGGGTCAGCCCCAGCATTTT
TRBJ2-7	TRBV20-1	TRBD2	NA	CSARDSGTSDEQYF	TGCAGTGCTAGAGATTCAGGTACTAGCGACGAGCAGTACTTC
TRBJ2-7	TRBV19	NA	many	CASSRKSGYSSYEQYF	TGTGCCAGTAGTCGAAAATCGGGGTATAGCTCCTACGAGCAGTACTTC
TRBJ1-5	TRBV6-6	NA	few	CASSYSWQGANQPQHF	TGTGCCAGCAGTTACTCCTGGCAGGGCGCCAATCAGCCCCAGCATTTT
TRBJ2-1	TRBV20-1	TRBD2	NA	CSARVLAGAVYEQFF	TGCAGTGCTAGAGTCCTAGCGGGAGCAGTCTATGAGCAGTTCTTC
TRBJ1-5	TRBV6-5	NA	NA	CASAPGGNQPQHF	TGTGCCAGCGCCCCGGGGGGCAATCAGCCCCAGCATTTT
TRBJ1-4	TRBV28	NA	few	CASSLTGGNEKLFF	TGTGCCAGCAGTTTAACGGGGGGAAATGAAAAACTGTTTTTT
TRBJ1-1	TRBV12-3/TRBV12-4	NA	few	CASSFRDADTEAFF	TGTGCCAGCAGTTTTAGGGATGCGGACACTGAAGCTTTCTTT
TRBJ2-7	TRBV6-5	NA	medium-sized	CASSSQDGYEQYF	TGTGCCAGCAGTTCCCAGGACGGTTACGAGCAGTACTTC
TRBJ1-3	TRBV7-4	NA	medium-sized	CASSWDAWSSGNTIYF	TGTGCCAGCAGCTGGGACGCATGGAGCTCTGGAAACACCATATATTTT
TRBJ1-4	TRBV9	NA	few	CASSVVGGRDEKLFF	TGTGCCAGCAGCGTAGTCGGAGGGAGAGATGAAAAACTGTTTTTT
TRBJ1-1	TRBV7-3	TRBD1	NA	CASSLGTGTGTEAFF	TGTGCCAGCAGCCTTGGGACAGGGACGGGCACTGAAGCTTTCTTT
TRBJ2-1	TRBV15	NA	NA	CATSRALGGGDNEQFF	TGTGCCACCAGCAGAGCCCTTGGCGGGGGCGACAATGAGCAGTTCTTC
TRBJ2-7	TRBV5-4	TRBD2	NA	CASSLGLAGGSYEQYF	TGTGCCAGCAGCTTGGGACTAGCGGGAGGTTCCTACGAGCAGTACTTC
TRBJ2-7	TRBV6-1	NA	NA	CASTSTPDSYYEQYF	TGTGCCAGCACATCCACTCCAGACAGTTACTACGAGCAGTACTTC